This T cell receptor beta chain emerged from a study of blood T cells in healthy people across ages. CDR3 size: 15 residues. CDR1 is MDHEN and CDR2 is SYDVKM in the germline V gene. Germline trimming cut 7 bases from V and 1 base from J; bases unmatched to any gene: 8. At least 6 million PBMCs were isolated per sample. PCR was performed a second time for roughly 7 to 11 cycles using a sample-barcoded 5' primer and a J-beta primer mix. Through a template-switch adaptor with 12 random nucleotides, each cDNA molecule received a tag. TCRdb re-derived calls from the 5' RACE reads in MiXCR, one entry per CDR3 protein. This sample has 2 million or so distinct CDR3 sequences, with around half found just once.

V usage is TRBV28 and J usage is TRBJ2-3, with 7 bases matching TRBD2. The clonotype comes from a woman aged 40 to 55 in good health. Sample: blood. CDR3 DNA sequence: TGTGCCAGCATACGTGGGGGGAGGGGCACAGATACGCAGTATTTT. Translated, it gives CASIRGGRGTDTQYF.